This T cell receptor (beta chain) was profiled in a study of blood T cells in healthy people across ages. Findings of the study overall: There were more naive CD4+ cells and higher diversity in long-lived donors than in aged donors.

A second PCR, run for 7 to 11 cycles, used a sample-barcoded 5' primer plus a J-beta primer mix. No fewer than 3 million CDR3-containing paired-end reads came from each sample. One entry per CDR3 protein, called by TCRdb with MiXCR from the 5' RACE reads. The sample includes hundreds of thousands of distinct CDR3 sequences, under 45% of them seen just once. CDR1 is MNHEY, CDR2 SVGAGI, per germline. Trimming shortened V by 2 bases and J by 3 bases, and 13 bases separated the two germline ends. The CDR3 spans 16 residues. There are a few counts of this clonotype. Its cognate antigen is unknown. The receptor was isolated from a man aged 60-69 years in good health. J is TRBJ1-4 and V is TRBV6-5; D possibly corresponds to TRBD1 (5 bases). The source material was blood. The CDR3 DNA reads TGTGCCAGCAGTTACGGCGGGGGATGGTCTAATGAAAAACTGTTTTTT. Amino acid sequence: CASSYGGGWSNEKLFF.